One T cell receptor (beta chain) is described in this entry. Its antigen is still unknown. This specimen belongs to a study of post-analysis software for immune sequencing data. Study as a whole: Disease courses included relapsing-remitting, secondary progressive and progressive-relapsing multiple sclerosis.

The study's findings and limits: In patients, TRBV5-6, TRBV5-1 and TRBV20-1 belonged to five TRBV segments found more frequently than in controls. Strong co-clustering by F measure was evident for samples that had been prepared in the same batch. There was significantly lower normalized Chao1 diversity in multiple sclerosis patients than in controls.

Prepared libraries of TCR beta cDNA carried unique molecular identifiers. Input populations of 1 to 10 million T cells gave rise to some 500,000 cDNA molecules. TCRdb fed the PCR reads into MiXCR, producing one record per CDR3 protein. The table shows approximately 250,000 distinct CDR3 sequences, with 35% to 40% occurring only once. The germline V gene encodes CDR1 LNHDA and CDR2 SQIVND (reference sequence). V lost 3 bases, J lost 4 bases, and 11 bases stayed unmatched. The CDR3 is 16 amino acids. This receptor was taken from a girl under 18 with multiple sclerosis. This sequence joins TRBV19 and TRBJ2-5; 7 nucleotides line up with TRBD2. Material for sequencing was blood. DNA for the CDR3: TGTGCCAGTAGTATCGGGGGACTACCAGGTGTAGAGACCCAGTACTTC. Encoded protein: CASSIGGLPGVETQYF.